These T cell receptor beta chains were read from a single sample in a study of OX40 agonist ivuxolimab in advanced cancers. The assay was immunoSEQ multiplex PCR, and TCRdb's table has in-frame clones only and misses some. The sample shows roughly 71,000 clones, approximately 90% of them seen only once. Here the sequenced sample was CD4+ or CD8+ T cells sorted from blood, taken in a trial of the OX40 agonist ivuxolimab. All receptors come from an adult with an advanced solid tumor such as melanoma, head and neck, liver or kidney cancer. Both conserved end residues are part of each CDR3. Fields, in order: V gene, D gene, J gene, clone size, CDR3 protein, CDR3 DNA. A D gene is named only where the DNA matches it firmly. Expanded clones are given a class, and other clones once, few, many or no size at all.

V: TRBV11-2
D: TRBD1
J: TRBJ1-2
size: NA
CDR3: CASRRQGAHGYTF
DNA: TGTGCCAGCAGAAGACAGGGGGCACATGGCTACACCTTC

V: TRBV7-9
D: NA
J: TRBJ2-6
size: NA
CDR3: CASSLNWQGPSSGANVLTF
DNA: TGTGCCAGCAGCTTAAATTGGCAGGGACCCAGCTCTGGGGCCAACGTCCTGACTTTC

V: TRBV6-1
D: TRBD1
J: TRBJ2-2
size: NA
CDR3: CASSGGQGFGGELFF
DNA: TGTGCCAGCAGTGGGGGACAGGGTTTTGGCGGGGAGCTGTTTTTT

V: TRBV5-1
D: TRBD1
J: TRBJ1-2
size: NA
CDR3: CASSLGPGQTYGYTF
DNA: TGCGCCAGCAGCTTGGGCCCGGGACAGACTTATGGCTACACCTTC

V: TRBV27
D: NA
J: TRBJ1-2
size: NA
CDR3: CASSLEYQAFGVYGYTF
DNA: TGTGCCAGCAGTTTAGAGTACCAGGCTTTCGGCGTGTATGGCTACACCTTC

V: TRBV28
D: NA
J: TRBJ2-3
size: NA
CDR3: CASTGGEGTDTQYF
DNA: TGTGCCAGCACCGGAGGGGAGGGCACAGATACGCAGTATTTT

V: TRBV30
D: TRBD2
J: TRBJ2-3
size: NA
CDR3: CAWREGLAGYTDTQYF
DNA: TGTGCCTGGAGGGAGGGACTAGCGGGGTACACAGATACGCAGTATTTT

V: TRBV11-3
D: NA
J: TRBJ2-7
size: few
CDR3: CASSPTVSSYEQYF
DNA: TGTGCCAGCAGCCCGACGGTGAGCTCCTACGAGCAGTACTTC

V: TRBV19
D: NA
J: TRBJ1-6
size: few
CDR3: CASSIGVSGSPLHF
DNA: TGTGCCAGTAGTATAGGAGTATCCGGCTCACCCCTCCACTTT

V: TRBV5-1
D: NA
J: TRBJ1-1
size: once
CDR3: CASSLEVNTEAFF
DNA: TGCGCCAGCAGCTTGGAAGTGAACACTGAAGCTTTCTTT

V: TRBV5-4
D: NA
J: TRBJ2-1
size: NA
CDR3: CASSATGERAYNEQFF
DNA: TGTGCCAGCAGCGCGACAGGAGAGAGGGCCTACAATGAGCAGTTCTTC

V: TRBV7-9
D: NA
J: TRBJ2-3
size: NA
CDR3: CASSLFQRTDTQYF
DNA: TGTGCCAGCAGCTTATTCCAGCGAACAGATACGCAGTATTTT

V: TRBV10-1
D: NA
J: TRBJ2-2
size: few
CDR3: CASSTDLTGELFF
DNA: TGCGCCAGCAGCACTGACCTCACCGGGGAGCTGTTTTTT

V: TRBV5-5
D: NA
J: TRBJ1-2
size: NA
CDR3: CASSLDGANYGYTF
DNA: TGTGCCAGCAGCTTGGACGGAGCTAACTATGGCTACACCTTC

V: TRBV5-1
D: NA
J: TRBJ1-1
size: NA
CDR3: CASSPQPGNTEAFF
DNA: TGCGCCAGCAGCCCACAGCCGGGGAACACTGAAGCTTTCTTT

V: TRBV18
D: TRBD1
J: TRBJ1-5
size: NA
CDR3: CASSPTGPGQGGPQHF
DNA: TGTGCCAGCTCACCAACAGGCCCGGGACAGGGAGGGCCCCAGCATTTT

V: TRBV18
D: TRBD1
J: TRBJ1-6
size: NA
CDR3: CASSLGQASHSPLHF
DNA: TGTGCCAGCTCCCTCGGACAGGCCTCCCACTCACCCCTCCACTTT

V: TRBV25-1
D: NA
J: TRBJ2-5
size: once
CDR3: CASSELEQETQYF
DNA: TGTGCCAGCAGTGAGCTAGAACAAGAGACCCAGTACTTC

V: TRBV27
D: NA
J: TRBJ2-7
size: NA
CDR3: CASGGGTAPYEQYF
DNA: TGTGCCAGCGGGGGGGGGACAGCTCCCTACGAGCAGTACTTC

V: TRBV5-6
D: NA
J: TRBJ1-4
size: NA
CDR3: CASSTTGATNEKLFF
DNA: TGTGCCAGCAGTACTACAGGAGCAACTAATGAAAAACTGTTTTTT

V: TRBV11-2
D: NA
J: TRBJ1-3
size: NA
CDR3: CASSFSGQRLFSGNTIYF
DNA: TGTGCCAGCAGCTTTTCCGGACAACGATTATTCTCTGGAAACACCATATATTTT

V: TRBV2
D: NA
J: TRBJ1-3
size: NA
CDR3: CATTNSYSGNTIYF
DNA: TGTGCCACGACAAATTCCTACTCTGGAAACACCATATATTTT

V: TRBV7-9
D: NA
J: TRBJ2-3
size: few
CDR3: CASSLFRLDTQYF
DNA: TGTGCCAGCAGCCTCTTCCGATTAGATACGCAGTATTTT

V: TRBV6-6
D: NA
J: TRBJ1-2
size: few
CDR3: CASSYGGFTGTSGYTF
DNA: TGTGCCAGCAGTTACGGGGGTTTTACCGGGACGAGTGGCTACACCTTC

V: TRBV18
D: NA
J: TRBJ1-1
size: NA
CDR3: CASSPPRVDSEAFF
DNA: TGTGCCAGCTCACCACCTAGGGTTGATTCTGAAGCTTTCTTT

V: TRBV13
D: NA
J: TRBJ2-7
size: NA
CDR3: CASSLSVRWGQTYEQYF
DNA: TGTGCCAGCAGCTTATCGGTAAGATGGGGACAAACCTACGAGCAGTACTTC

V: TRBV29-1
D: NA
J: TRBJ2-3
size: NA
CDR3: CSINDGRDTQYF
DNA: TGCAGCATAAACGACGGAAGAGATACGCAGTATTTT

V: TRBV5-8
D: TRBD1
J: TRBJ2-3
size: NA
CDR3: CASSLGQGVDTQYF
DNA: TGTGCCAGCAGCTTGGGACAGGGCGTGGATACGCAGTATTTT